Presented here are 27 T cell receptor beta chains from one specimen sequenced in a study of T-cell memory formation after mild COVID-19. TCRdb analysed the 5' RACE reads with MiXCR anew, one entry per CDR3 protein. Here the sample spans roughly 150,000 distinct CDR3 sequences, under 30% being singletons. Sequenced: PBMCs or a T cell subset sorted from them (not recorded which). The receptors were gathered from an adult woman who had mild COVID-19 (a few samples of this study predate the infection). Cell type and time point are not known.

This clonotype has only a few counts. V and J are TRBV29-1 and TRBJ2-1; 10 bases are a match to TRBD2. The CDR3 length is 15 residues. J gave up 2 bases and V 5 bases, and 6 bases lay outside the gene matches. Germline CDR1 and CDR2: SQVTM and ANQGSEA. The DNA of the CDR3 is TGCAGCGTTCCATTTAGCGGGAGGACCTACAATGAGCAGTTCTTC. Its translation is CSVPFSGRTYNEQFF.

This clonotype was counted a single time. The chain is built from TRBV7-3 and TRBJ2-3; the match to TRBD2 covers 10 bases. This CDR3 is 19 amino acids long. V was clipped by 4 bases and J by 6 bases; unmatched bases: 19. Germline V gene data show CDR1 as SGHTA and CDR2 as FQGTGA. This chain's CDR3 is CASSSPSGAGGAPGDTQYF. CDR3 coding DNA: TGTGCCAGCAGCTCTCCCTCCGGAGCGGGGGGGGCACCCGGGGATACGCAGTATTTT.

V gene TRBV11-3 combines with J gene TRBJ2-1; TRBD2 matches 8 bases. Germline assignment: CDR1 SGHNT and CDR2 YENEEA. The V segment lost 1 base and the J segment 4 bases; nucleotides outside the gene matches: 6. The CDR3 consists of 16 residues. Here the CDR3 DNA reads TGTGCCAGCAGCTTAGTGGGACTAGGGTCTTACAATGAGCAGTTCTTC. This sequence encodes CASSLVGLGSYNEQFF.

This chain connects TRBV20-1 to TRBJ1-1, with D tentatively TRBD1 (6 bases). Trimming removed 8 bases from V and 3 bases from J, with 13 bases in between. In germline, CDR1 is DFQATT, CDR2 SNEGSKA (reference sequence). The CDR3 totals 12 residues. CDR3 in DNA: TGCAGTACCAAAAGGGGGGACACTGAAGCTTTCTTT. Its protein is CSTKRGDTEAFF.

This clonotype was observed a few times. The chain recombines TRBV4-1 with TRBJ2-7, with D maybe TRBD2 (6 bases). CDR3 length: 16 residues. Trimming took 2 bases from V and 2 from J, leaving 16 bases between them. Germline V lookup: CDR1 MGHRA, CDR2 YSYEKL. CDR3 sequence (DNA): TGCGCCAGCAGCCAAAAGCCCCTAGGCGGGACCTACGAGCAGTACTTC. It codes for CASSQKPLGGTYEQYF.

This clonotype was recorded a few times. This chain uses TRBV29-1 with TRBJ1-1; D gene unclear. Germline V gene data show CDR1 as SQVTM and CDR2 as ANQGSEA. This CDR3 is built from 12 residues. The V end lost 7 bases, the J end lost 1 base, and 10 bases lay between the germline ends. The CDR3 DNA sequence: TGCAGCGCAGTCGGACCGAACACTGAAGCTTTCTTT. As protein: CSAVGPNTEAFF.

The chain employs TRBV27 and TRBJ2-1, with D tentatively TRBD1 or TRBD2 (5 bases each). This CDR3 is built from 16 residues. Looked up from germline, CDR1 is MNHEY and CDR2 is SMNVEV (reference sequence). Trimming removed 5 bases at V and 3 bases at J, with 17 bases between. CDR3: CASSPSGTGFYNEQFF. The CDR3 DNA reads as TGTGCCAGCAGTCCGTCCGGGACGGGATTCTACAATGAGCAGTTCTTC.

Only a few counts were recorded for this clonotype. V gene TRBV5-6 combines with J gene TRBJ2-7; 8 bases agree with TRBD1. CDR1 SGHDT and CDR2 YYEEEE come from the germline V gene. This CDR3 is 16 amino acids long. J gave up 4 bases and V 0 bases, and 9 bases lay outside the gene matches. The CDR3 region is CASSLDPGQAYYEQYF. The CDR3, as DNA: TGTGCCAGCAGCTTGGACCCGGGACAGGCTTATTACGAGCAGTACTTC.

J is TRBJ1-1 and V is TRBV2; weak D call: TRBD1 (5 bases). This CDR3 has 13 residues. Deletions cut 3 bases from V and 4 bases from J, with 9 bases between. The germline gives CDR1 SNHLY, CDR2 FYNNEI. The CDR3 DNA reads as TGTGCCAGCAGTGATTTTGGGGGCACTGAAGCTTTCTTT. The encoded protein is CASSDFGGTEAFF.

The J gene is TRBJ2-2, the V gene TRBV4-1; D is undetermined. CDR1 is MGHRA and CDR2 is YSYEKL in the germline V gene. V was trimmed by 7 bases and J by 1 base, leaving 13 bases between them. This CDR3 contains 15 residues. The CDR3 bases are TGCGCCAGCAAAGAAACAGCCATGAACACCGGGGAGCTGTTTTTT. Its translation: CASKETAMNTGELFF.

CDR3 residues: CASTDIPNTEAFF. CDR3 bases: TGCGCCAGCACCGATATACCGAACACTGAAGCTTTCTTT. The chain joins TRBV5-1 to TRBJ1-1; D is undetermined. Per germline, CDR1 SGHRS and CDR2 YFSETQ. The CDR3 length is 13 residues. The germline V and J ends were trimmed by 6 bases and 1 base, with 10 bases remaining between them.

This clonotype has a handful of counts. The CDR3 DNA follows: TGTGCCAGCAGCTTAAGGCTAGACACAGATACGCAGTATTTT. Its translation: CASSLRLDTDTQYF. The chain has TRBV7-8 and TRBJ2-3; D call uncertain. The CDR3 has 14 residues. CDR1 and CDR2 (germline): SGHVS, FQNEAQ. V gave up 2 bases and J gave up 2 bases, with 8 bases separating them.

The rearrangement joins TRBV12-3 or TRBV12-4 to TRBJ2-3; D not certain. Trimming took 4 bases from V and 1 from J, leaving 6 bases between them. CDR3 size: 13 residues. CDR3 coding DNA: TGTGCCAGCAGTTCCTCGGGCACAGATACGCAGTATTTT. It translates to CASSSSGTDTQYF.

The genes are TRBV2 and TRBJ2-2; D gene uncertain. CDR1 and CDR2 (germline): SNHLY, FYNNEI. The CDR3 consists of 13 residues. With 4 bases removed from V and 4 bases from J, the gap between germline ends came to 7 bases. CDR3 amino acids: CASSAWSTGELFF. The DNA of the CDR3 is TGTGCCAGCAGTGCTTGGAGCACCGGGGAGCTGTTTTTT.

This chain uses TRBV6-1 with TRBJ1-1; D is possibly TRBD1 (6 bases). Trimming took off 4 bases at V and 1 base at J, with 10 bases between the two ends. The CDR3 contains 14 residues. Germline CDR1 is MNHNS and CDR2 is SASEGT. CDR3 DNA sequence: TGTGCCAGCAGTGGGGGACAAAGGAACACTGAAGCTTTCTTT. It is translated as CASSGGQRNTEAFF.

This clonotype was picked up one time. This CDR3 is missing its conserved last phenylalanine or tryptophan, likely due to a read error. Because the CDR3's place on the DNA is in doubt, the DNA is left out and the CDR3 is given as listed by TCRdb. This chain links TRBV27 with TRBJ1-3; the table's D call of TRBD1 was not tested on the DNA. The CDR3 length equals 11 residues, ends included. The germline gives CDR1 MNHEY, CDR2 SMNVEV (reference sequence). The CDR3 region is CASRGTGTPPR.

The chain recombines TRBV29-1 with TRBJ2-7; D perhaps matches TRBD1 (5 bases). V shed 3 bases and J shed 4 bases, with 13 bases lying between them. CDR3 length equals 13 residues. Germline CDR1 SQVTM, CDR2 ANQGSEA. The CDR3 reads CSVDTGDRYEQYF. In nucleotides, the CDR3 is TGCAGCGTTGATACAGGCGACAGATACGAGCAGTACTTC.

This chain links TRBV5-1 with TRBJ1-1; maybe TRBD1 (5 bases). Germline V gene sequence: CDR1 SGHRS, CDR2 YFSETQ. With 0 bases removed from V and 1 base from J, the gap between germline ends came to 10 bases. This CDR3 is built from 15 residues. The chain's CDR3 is CASSLDRGANTEAFF. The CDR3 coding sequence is TGCGCCAGCAGCTTGGATCGGGGCGCGAACACTGAAGCTTTCTTT. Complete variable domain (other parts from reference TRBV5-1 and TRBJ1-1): KAGVTQTPRYLIKTRGQQVTLSCSPISGHRSVSWYQQTPGQGLQFLFEYFSETQRNKGNFPGRFSGRQFSNSRSEMNVSTLELGDSALYLCASSLDRGANTEAFFGQGTRLTVV.

CDR3 amino acids: CASSLGTGGGGEAFF. For the CDR3, the DNA is TGCGCCAGCAGCTTGGGGACAGGGGGGGGCGGTGAAGCTTTCTTT. This chain connects TRBV5-1 to TRBJ1-1; 10 bases match TRBD1. CDR3 size: 15 residues. Germline V gene sequence: CDR1 SGHRS, CDR2 YFSETQ. J was trimmed by 7 bases and V by 0 bases; bases with no gene match: 6.

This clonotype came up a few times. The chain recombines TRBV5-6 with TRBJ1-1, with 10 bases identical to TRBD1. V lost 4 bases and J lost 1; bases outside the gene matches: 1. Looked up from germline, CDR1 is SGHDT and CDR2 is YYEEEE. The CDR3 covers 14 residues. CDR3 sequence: CASSRTGGNTEAFF. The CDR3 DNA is TGTGCCAGCAGCCGGACAGGGGGGAACACTGAAGCTTTCTTT.

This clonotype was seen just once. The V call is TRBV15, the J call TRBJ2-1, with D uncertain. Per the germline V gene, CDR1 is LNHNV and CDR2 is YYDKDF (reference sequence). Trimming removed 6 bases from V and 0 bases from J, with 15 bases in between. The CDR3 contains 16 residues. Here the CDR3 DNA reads TGTGCCACCAGTAGCACCCCAGGAAGCTCCTACAATGAGCAGTTCTTC. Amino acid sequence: CATSSTPGSSYNEQFF.

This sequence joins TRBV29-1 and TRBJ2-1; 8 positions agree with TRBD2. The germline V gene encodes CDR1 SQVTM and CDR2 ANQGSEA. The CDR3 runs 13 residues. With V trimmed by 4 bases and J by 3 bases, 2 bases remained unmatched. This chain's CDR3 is CSVVSGNYNEQFF. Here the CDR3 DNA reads TGCAGCGTTGTTAGCGGGAACTACAATGAGCAGTTCTTC.

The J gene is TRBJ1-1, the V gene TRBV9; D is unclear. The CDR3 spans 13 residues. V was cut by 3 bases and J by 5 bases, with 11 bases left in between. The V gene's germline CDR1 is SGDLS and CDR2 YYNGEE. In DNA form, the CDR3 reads TGTGCCAGCAGCGAGTGGGGTGGGACTGAAGCTTTCTTT. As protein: CASSEWGGTEAFF.

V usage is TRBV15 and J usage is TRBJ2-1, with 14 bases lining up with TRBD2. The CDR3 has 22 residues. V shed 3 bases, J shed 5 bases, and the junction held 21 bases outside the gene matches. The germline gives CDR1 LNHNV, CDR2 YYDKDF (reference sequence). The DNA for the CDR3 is TGTGCCACCAGCAGCGGGTGGTCTCCGGGACTAGCGGGAGTGCAGTCCGACAATGAGCAGTTCTTC. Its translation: CATSSGWSPGLAGVQSDNEQFF.

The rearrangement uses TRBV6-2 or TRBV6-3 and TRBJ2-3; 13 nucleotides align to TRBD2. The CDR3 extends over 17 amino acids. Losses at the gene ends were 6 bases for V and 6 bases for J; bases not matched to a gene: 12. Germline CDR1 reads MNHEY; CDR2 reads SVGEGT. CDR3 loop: CASSFPTSGGPMDTQYF. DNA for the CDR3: TGTGCCAGCAGCTTTCCGACTAGCGGGGGGCCAATGGATACGCAGTATTTT.

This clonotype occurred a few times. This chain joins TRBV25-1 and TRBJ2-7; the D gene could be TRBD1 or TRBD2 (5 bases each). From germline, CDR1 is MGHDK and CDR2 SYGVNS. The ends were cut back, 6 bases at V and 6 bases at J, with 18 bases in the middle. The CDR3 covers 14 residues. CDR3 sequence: CASRGDSVISEQYF. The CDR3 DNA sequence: TGTGCCAGCAGAGGGGATAGCGTCATCTCCGAGCAGTACTTC.

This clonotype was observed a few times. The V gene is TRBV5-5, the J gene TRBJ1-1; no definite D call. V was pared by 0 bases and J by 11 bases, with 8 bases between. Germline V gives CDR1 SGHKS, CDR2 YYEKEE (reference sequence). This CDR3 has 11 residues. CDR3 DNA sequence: TGTGCCAGCAGCTTGGCTTATGGGGCTTTCTTT. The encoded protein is CASSLAYGAFF.